The 28 T cell receptor beta chains given below trace back to one sample, sequenced in a study of cytomegalovirus exposure and HLA in healthy donors. Measured with immunoSEQ multiplex PCR; TCRdb has only the in-frame clones, and not every one. The table lists some 120,000 clones, about 94% of them singletons. The material sequenced was PBMCs. These receptors were taken from a woman between 18 and 30 years old in good health and CMV-seronegative.

The CDR3 nucleotides read TGCGCCAGCAGCCAAGCAGGGGGCCGGTCCGATACGCAGTATTTT. It is translated as CASSQAGGRSDTQYF. This chain connects TRBV4-1 to TRBJ2-3; 8 positions agree with TRBD1. The V and J ends lost 1 base and 6 bases, in that order; junction bases with no gene match: 6. The V gene's germline CDR1 is MGHRA and CDR2 YSYEKL. The CDR3 length is 15 residues.

The chain is built from TRBV29-1 and TRBJ1-2; 8 bases map to TRBD1. Looked up from germline, CDR1 is SQVTM and CDR2 is ANQGSEA. Trimming cost V 6 bases and J 7 bases; bases outside gene matches: 10. The CDR3 loop spans 13 amino acids. CDR3 loop: CSVGTGPLSGYTF. Written as DNA, the CDR3 is TGCAGCGTAGGGACAGGCCCCCTAAGTGGCTACACCTTC. The whole variable domain, remainder taken from reference TRBV29-1 and TRBJ1-2, is SAVISQKPSRDICQRGTSLTIQCQVDSQVTMMFWYRQQPGQSLTLIATANQGSEATYESGFVIDKFPISRPNLTFSTLTVSNMSPEDSSIYLCSVGTGPLSGYTFGSGTRLTVV.

The chain carries TRBV5-1 and TRBJ2-5, with TRBD2 identical over 13 bases. The germline gives CDR1 SGHRS, CDR2 YFSETQ. J was trimmed by 4 bases and V by 2 bases; bases with no gene match: 5. The CDR3 sequence is 16 residues long. CDR3 residues: CASSFGTSGVAETQYF. The CDR3 nucleotides are TGCGCCAGCAGCTTTGGGACTAGCGGGGTGGCAGAGACCCAGTACTTC.

The V call is TRBV10-3, the J call TRBJ1-2, with D hard to call. From germline, CDR1 is ENHRY and CDR2 SYGVKD. V shed 0 bases and J shed 6 bases, with 11 bases lying between them. The CDR3 sequence is 14 residues long. CDR3 residues: CAISESGLVDGYTF. The CDR3, as DNA: TGTGCCATCAGTGAGTCCGGGTTGGTTGATGGCTACACCTTC.

The chain is built from TRBV6-5 and TRBJ2-7, with 7 bases fitting TRBD1. CDR1 is MNHEY, CDR2 SVGAGI, per germline. This CDR3 is built from 12 residues. Trimming took 3 bases from V and 6 from J; bases not matched to a gene: 2. CDR3 sequence reads: CASSYRQGEQYF. CDR3 sequence (DNA): TGTGCCAGCAGTTATAGACAGGGCGAGCAGTACTTC.

The V gene is TRBV6-6, the J gene TRBJ1-5; D might be TRBD1 (6 bases). The CDR3 has 13 residues. Germline CDR1 MNHNY, CDR2 SVGAGI (reference sequence). The germline V and J ends were trimmed by 8 bases and 1 base, with 9 bases remaining between them. The CDR3 DNA sequence: TGTGCCAGCGGAACAGGGAGCAATCAGCCCCAGCATTTT. This encodes CASGTGSNQPQHF.

The V gene is TRBV9, the J gene TRBJ2-5; TRBD2 agrees at 9 bases. Germline assignment: CDR1 SGDLS and CDR2 YYNGEE. The length of the CDR3 is 16 residues. Trimming took 5 bases from V and 5 from J; bases not matched to a gene: 13. The DNA of the CDR3 is TGTGCCAGCAGTTCCAGTCCCGCGGGGGGGTCGGAGACCCAGTACTTC. Its protein product is CASSSSPAGGSETQYF.

This clone showed up just once. V gene TRBV29-1 combines with J gene TRBJ1-2, with D unresolved. Deletions cut 4 bases from V and 4 bases from J, with 13 bases between. Germline assignment: CDR1 SQVTM and CDR2 ANQGSEA. There are 13 residues in the CDR3. The CDR3 here is CSVGADYPYGYTF. The CDR3 DNA reads as TGCAGCGTTGGAGCAGACTACCCCTATGGCTACACCTTC.

This rearrangement joins TRBV4-1 to TRBJ2-1; 12 bases match TRBD2. The CDR3 length is 19 residues. Trimming removed 4 bases from V and 0 bases from J; junction bases left unmatched: 10. Per the germline V gene, CDR1 is MGHRA and CDR2 is YSYEKL. This chain's CDR3 is CASSLTSGGPPSSYNEQFF. In DNA form, the CDR3 reads TGCGCCAGCAGCCTCACTAGCGGGGGGCCCCCCAGCTCCTACAATGAGCAGTTCTTC.

Here the CDR3 reads CASSPSPVRGGEQFF. CDR3 DNA sequence: TGCGCCAGCAGCCCCTCCCCGGTGAGGGGAGGTGAGCAGTTCTTC. This chain joins TRBV4-1 and TRBJ2-1, with D possibly matching TRBD2 (6 bases). Looked up from germline, CDR1 is MGHRA and CDR2 is YSYEKL. The CDR3 extends over 15 amino acids. V lost 4 bases, J lost 9 bases, and 19 bases lay in between.

V gene TRBV27 combines with J gene TRBJ2-1, with 8 bases matching TRBD1. CDR3 length equals 16 residues. Germline V gene lookup returns CDR1 MNHEY and CDR2 SMNVEV (reference sequence). The V gene end was trimmed by 7 bases and the J gene end by 4 bases; junction bases not matched to a gene: 12. CDR3 nucleotide sequence: TGTGCCAGCAAGAAGGGACCGGGACAGGTTTACAATGAGCAGTTCTTC. It translates to CASKKGPGQVYNEQFF.

The V call is TRBV6-1, the J call TRBJ2-7, with D perhaps matching TRBD1 (6 bases). In germline, CDR1 is MNHNS, CDR2 SASEGT. The CDR3 has 14 amino acids. Trimming took off 1 base at V and 2 bases at J, with 9 bases between the two ends. DNA for the CDR3: TGTGCCAGCAGTGAAGGGCAGGGGACCTACGAGCAGTACTTC. It translates to CASSEGQGTYEQYF.

CDR3 sequence: CASSRARSGANVLTF. The CDR3, as DNA: TGTGCCAGCAGCAGAGCTCGCTCTGGGGCCAACGTCCTGACTTTC. This chain connects TRBV7-2 to TRBJ2-6; D uncertain. Trimming took 5 bases from V and 0 from J, leaving 8 bases between them. This CDR3 is built from 15 residues. CDR1 is SGHTA and CDR2 is FQGNSA in the germline V gene.

This rearrangement joins TRBV5-1 to TRBJ2-7; a possible D gene is TRBD1 (5 bases). The CDR3 length is 15 residues. The germline V gene encodes CDR1 SGHRS and CDR2 YFSETQ. V was cut by 0 bases and J by 2 bases, with 12 bases left in between. CDR3 sequence (DNA): TGCGCCAGCAGCTTGGAGGTAGGGGCCACCTACGAGCAGTACTTC. Protein: CASSLEVGATYEQYF.

J is TRBJ1-1 and V is TRBV6-5, with unresolved D. Looked up from germline, CDR1 is MNHEY and CDR2 is SVGAGI. The V end was cut by 6 bases, the J end by 1 base, with 9 bases between. The CDR3 length is 13 residues. CDR3 sequence reads: CASSPEENTEAFF. CDR3 DNA: TGTGCCAGCAGCCCCGAGGAGAACACTGAAGCTTTCTTT.

The chain couples TRBV7-9 to TRBJ2-7; D unclear. V shed 1 base and J shed 6 bases, with 13 bases lying between them. The CDR3 consists of 14 residues. Per the germline V gene, CDR1 is SEHNR and CDR2 is FQNEAQ (reference sequence). CDR3: CASSLEAATLEQYF. The CDR3, as DNA: TGTGCCAGCAGCTTAGAGGCGGCTACCCTCGAGCAGTACTTC.

The rearrangement links TRBV4-1 to TRBJ2-1; possibly TRBD2 for D (5 bases). The V and J ends lost 0 bases and 0 bases respectively, with 12 bases between them. Germline V gene lookup returns CDR1 MGHRA and CDR2 YSYEKL. The CDR3 has 17 residues. The CDR3 is CASSQEDLGSSYNEQFF. Written as DNA, the CDR3 is TGCGCCAGCAGCCAAGAAGATCTGGGGAGCTCCTACAATGAGCAGTTCTTC.

The CDR3 DNA is TGTGCCAGCAGTTCCGGGGGGACGGAAAATGAAAAACTGTTTTTT. Its translation: CASSSGGTENEKLFF. The gene calls are TRBV28 and TRBJ1-4; weak D call: TRBD1 (5 bases). The germline V and J ends were trimmed by 4 bases and 5 bases, with 14 bases remaining between them. The germline gives CDR1 MDHEN, CDR2 SYDVKM. The CDR3 sequence is 15 residues long.

The chain joins TRBV19 to TRBJ2-7; 9 bases align to TRBD1. The V gene end was trimmed by 4 bases and the J gene end by 0 bases; junction bases not matched to a gene: 10. There are 17 residues in the CDR3. Germline loops: CDR1 LNHDA, CDR2 SQIVND (reference sequence). CDR3 protein: CASSTLPGQGNSYEQYF. The CDR3 nucleotides are TGTGCCAGTAGTACCCTCCCGGGACAGGGCAACTCCTACGAGCAGTACTTC.

The CDR3 coding sequence is TGTGCCAGCAGTTTATATGGACTAGCCACGGACCCCAACGAGCAGTACTTC. Translated, it gives CASSLYGLATDPNEQYF. J is TRBJ2-7 and V is TRBV27; 8 nucleotides line up with TRBD2. Looked up from germline, CDR1 is MNHEY and CDR2 is SMNVEV (reference sequence). The CDR3 runs 17 residues. Trimming took 1 base from V and 5 from J; bases not matched to a gene: 13.

V is TRBV5-6 and J is TRBJ2-4, with D tentatively TRBD1 (6 bases). Trimming pared 1 base from V and 8 bases from J, leaving 16 bases between. The germline gives CDR1 SGHDT, CDR2 YYEEEE. The CDR3 consists of 15 residues. The CDR3 nucleotides read TGTGCCAGCAGCTTGAGAACAGGGATGTGGTACATTCAGTACTTC. This codes for CASSLRTGMWYIQYF.

The chain joins TRBV6-6 to TRBJ1-2; D perhaps matches TRBD1 (6 bases). Trimming removed 5 bases from V and 4 bases from J, with 17 bases in between. CDR3 size: 15 residues. Germline values: CDR1 MNHNY, CDR2 SVGAGI (reference sequence). The CDR3 reads CASSPQGTGGYGYTF. CDR3 in DNA: TGTGCCAGCAGTCCTCAGGGGACGGGTGGCTATGGCTACACCTTC.

This clone was observed a single time. This rearrangement joins TRBV5-4 to TRBJ2-7, with 8 nucleotides matching TRBD2. This CDR3 comprises 14 residues. The germline gives CDR1 SGHNT, CDR2 YYREEE (reference sequence). The V and J ends lost 4 bases and 4 bases, in that order; junction bases with no gene match: 7. Written as DNA, the CDR3 is TGTGCCAGCAGCATAGGTACGGGGGGGTACGAGCAGTACTTC. The encoded protein is CASSIGTGGYEQYF.

The gene calls are TRBV7-9 and TRBJ2-7, with 10 bases matching TRBD1. The CDR3 is made up of 15 amino acids. With 5 bases clipped from V and 6 bases from J, the junction kept 10 bases outside the gene matches. Germline V gene lookup returns CDR1 SEHNR and CDR2 FQNEAQ (reference sequence). The CDR3 DNA is TGTGCCAGCAGCCCTCCCGGGACAGGGGACGGCGAGCAGTACTTC. Its protein is CASSPPGTGDGEQYF. The variable domain in full, completed from reference TRBV7-9 and TRBJ2-7, reads DTGVSQNPRHKITKRGQNVTFRCDPISEHNRLYWYRQTLGQGPEFLTYFQNEAQLEKSRLLSDRFSAERPKGSFSTLEIQRTEQGDSAMYLCASSPPGTGDGEQYFGPGTRLTVT.

V gene TRBV28 combines with J gene TRBJ2-7; 10 nucleotides align to TRBD1. The V and J ends lost 4 bases and 5 bases, in that order; junction bases with no gene match: 11. Germline V lookup: CDR1 MDHEN, CDR2 SYDVKM. CDR3 length: 16 amino acids. CDR3 residues: CASSYSGTGVFDEQYF. For the CDR3, the DNA is TGTGCCAGCAGTTACTCCGGGACAGGGGTTTTTGACGAGCAGTACTTC.

V usage is TRBV5-1 and J usage is TRBJ2-1; D is possibly TRBD2 (6 bases). CDR3 length: 15 residues. In germline, CDR1 is SGHRS, CDR2 YFSETQ. Trimming cost V 4 bases and J 6 bases, with 17 bases left between them. CDR3 in DNA: TGCGCCAGCAGCCCCCCCGGGCTAGCGACCAATGAGCAGTTCTTC. It encodes CASSPPGLATNEQFF.

The chain couples TRBV30 to TRBJ1-6; D remains ambiguous. This CDR3 region has 16 residues. The V and J ends lost 4 bases and 2 bases respectively, with 15 bases between them. Germline-derived CDR1 and CDR2 are GTSNPN and SVGIG (reference sequence). CDR3 sequence: CAWTLGGQPYNSPLHF. CDR3 sequence (DNA): TGTGCCTGGACCCTCGGAGGCCAGCCCTATAATTCACCCCTCCACTTT.

This clone was counted a single time. V usage is TRBV7-9 and J usage is TRBJ1-1; weak D call: TRBD1 (6 bases). Germline CDR1 SEHNR, CDR2 FQNEAQ (reference sequence). Trimming took 5 bases from V and 7 from J, leaving 20 bases between them. This CDR3 spans 15 amino acids. CDR3 in amino acids: CASSDYRVILNEAFF. CDR3 sequence (DNA): TGTGCCAGCAGCGACTACAGGGTAATTTTGAATGAAGCTTTCTTT.